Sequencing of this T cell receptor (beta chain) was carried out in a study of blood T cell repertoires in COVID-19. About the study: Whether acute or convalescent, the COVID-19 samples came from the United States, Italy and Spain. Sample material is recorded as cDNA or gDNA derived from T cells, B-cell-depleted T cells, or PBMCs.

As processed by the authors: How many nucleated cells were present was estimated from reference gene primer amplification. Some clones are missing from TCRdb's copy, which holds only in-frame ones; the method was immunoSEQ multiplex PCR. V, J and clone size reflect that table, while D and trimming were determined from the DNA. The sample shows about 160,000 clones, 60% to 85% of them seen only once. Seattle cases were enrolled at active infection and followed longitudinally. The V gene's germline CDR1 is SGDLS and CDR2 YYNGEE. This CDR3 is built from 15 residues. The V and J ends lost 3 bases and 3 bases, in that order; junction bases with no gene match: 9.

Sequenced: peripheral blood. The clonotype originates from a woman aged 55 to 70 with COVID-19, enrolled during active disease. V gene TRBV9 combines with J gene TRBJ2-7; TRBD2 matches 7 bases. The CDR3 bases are TGTGCCAGCAGCGCGGCTAGCGGTACGGGCTACGAGCAGTACTTC. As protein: CASSAASGTGYEQYF.